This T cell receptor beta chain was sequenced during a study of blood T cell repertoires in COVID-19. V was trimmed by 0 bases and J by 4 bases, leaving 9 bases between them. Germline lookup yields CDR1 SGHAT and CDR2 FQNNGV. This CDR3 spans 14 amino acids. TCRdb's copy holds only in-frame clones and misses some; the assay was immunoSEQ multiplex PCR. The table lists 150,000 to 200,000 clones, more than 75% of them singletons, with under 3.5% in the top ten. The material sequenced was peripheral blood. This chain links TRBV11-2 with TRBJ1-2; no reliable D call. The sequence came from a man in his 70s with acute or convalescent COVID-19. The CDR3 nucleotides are TGTGCCAGCAGCTTAGATATAGAGGGCTATGGCTACACCTTC. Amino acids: CASSLDIEGYGYTF.